This T cell receptor (beta chain) is from a study of identical twins. Study conclusions and caveats: High-abundance cord blood beta clonotypes had fewer insertions; memory repertoires showed none.

The V end was cut by 5 bases, the J end by 4 bases, with 21 bases between. This CDR3 has 17 residues. Comment on this clonotype: Its antigen remains unidentified.

TCRdb passed the 5' RACE reads through MiXCR, listing each CDR3 protein once. The profile shows about 500,000 distinct CDR3 sequences, roughly an eighth of them singletons. These records were also assigned to another study, of yellow fever vaccine responses in identical twins.

Sequences were obtained from CD4+ T cells sorted from blood. This clonotype originated in a woman between 18 and 29 years old in good health. The chain couples TRBV12-3 or TRBV12-4 to TRBJ1-5; D is perhaps TRBD1 (6 bases). The CDR3 protein is CASSESGVGTLNQPQHF. The CDR3 bases are TGTGCCAGCAGTGAGTCAGGGGTCGGAACTTTAAATCAGCCCCAGCATTTT.